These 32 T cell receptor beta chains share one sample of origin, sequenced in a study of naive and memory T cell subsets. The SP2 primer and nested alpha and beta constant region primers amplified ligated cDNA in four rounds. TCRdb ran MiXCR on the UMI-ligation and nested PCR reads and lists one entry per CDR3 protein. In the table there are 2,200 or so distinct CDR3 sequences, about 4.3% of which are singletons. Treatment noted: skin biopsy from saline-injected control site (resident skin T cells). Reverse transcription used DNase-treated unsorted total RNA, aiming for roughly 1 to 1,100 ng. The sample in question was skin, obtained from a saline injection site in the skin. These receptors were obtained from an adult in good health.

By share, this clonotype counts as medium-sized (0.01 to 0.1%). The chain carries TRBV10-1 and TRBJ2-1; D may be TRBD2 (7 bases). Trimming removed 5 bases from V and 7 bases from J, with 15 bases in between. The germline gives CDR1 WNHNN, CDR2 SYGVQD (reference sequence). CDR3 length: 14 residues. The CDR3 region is CASSFSGGRNEQFF. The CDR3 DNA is TGCGCCAGCAGTTTTTCGGGGGGCCGAAATGAGCAGTTCTTC.

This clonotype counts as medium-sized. The CDR3, as DNA: TGTGCCAGCAGCCAAGGTGCGTCGGCCGGCAGGGGCCCCCACGAGCAGTACTTC. Amino acid sequence: CASSQGASAGRGPHEQYF. The chain has TRBV3-1 and TRBJ2-7; D is perhaps TRBD1 (6 bases). Germline CDR1 LGHDT, CDR2 YNNKEL (reference sequence). Trimming removed 1 base at V and 5 bases at J, with 24 bases between. The CDR3 runs 18 residues.

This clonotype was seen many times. CDR3: CASSDPGQRDSPLHF. The CDR3 DNA reads TGTGCCAGCAGTGATCCGGGACAGAGGGATTCACCCCTCCACTTT. This chain uses TRBV2 with TRBJ1-6; 7 bases line up with TRBD1. The junction had 7 bases not matched to a gene; V was cut back by 3 bases and J by 8 bases. The germline V gene encodes CDR1 SNHLY and CDR2 FYNNEI. This CDR3 spans 15 amino acids.

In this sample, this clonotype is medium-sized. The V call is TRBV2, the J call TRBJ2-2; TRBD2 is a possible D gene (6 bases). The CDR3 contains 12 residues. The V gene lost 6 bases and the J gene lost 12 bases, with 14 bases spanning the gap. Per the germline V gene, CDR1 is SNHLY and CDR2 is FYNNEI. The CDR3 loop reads CASRGRESQLFF. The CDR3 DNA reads TGTGCCAGCAGAGGCCGGGAGTCTCAGCTGTTTTTT.

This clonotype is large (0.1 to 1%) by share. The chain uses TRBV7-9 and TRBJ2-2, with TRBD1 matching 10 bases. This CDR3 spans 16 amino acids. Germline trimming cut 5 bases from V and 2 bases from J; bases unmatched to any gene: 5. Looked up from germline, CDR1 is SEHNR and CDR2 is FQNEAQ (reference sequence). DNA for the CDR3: TGTGCCAGCAGCGGGGACAGGGGTTTCAACACCGGGGAGCTGTTTTTT. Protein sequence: CASSGDRGFNTGELFF.

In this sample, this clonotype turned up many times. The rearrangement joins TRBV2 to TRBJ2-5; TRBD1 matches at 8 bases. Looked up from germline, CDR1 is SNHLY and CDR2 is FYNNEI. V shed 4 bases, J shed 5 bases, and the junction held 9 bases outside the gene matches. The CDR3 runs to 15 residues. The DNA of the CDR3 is TGTGCCAGCAGTGTTCAGGGGGCGCATCTTGAGACCCAGTACTTC. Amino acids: CASSVQGAHLETQYF.

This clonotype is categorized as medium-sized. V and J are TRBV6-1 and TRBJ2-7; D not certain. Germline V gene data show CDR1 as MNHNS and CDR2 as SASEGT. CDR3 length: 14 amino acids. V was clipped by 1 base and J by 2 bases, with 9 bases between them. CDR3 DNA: TGTGCCAGCAGTGAAGAGGGCCCCACCTACGAGCAGTACTTC. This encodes CASSEEGPTYEQYF.

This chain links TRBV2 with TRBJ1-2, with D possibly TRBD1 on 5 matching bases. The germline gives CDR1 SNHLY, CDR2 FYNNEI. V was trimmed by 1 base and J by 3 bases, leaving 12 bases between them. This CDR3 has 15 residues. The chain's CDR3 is CASSEGQGGDYGYTF. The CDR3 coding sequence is TGTGCCAGCAGTGAAGGGCAGGGTGGGGACTATGGCTACACCTTC.

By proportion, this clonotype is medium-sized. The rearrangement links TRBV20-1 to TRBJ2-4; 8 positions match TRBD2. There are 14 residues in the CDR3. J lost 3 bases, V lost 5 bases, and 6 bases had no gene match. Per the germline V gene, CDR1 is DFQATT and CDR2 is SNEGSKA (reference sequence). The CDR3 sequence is CSADRGGSKNIQYF. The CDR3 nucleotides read TGCAGTGCTGACCGGGGGGGAAGCAAAAACATTCAGTACTTC.

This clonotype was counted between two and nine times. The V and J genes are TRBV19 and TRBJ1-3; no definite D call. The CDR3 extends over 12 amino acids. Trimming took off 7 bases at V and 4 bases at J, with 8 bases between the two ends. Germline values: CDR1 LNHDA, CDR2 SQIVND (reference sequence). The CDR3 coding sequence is TGTGCCAGTACCTTCAGAGGAAACACCATATATTTT. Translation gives CASTFRGNTIYF.

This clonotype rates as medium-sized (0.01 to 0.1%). The CDR3 DNA is TGCGCCAGCAGCCAACTGGACTTAGGTCTAGGGGTTGGTGAGCAGTTCTTC. Amino acids: CASSQLDLGLGVGEQFF. V and J are TRBV4-1 and TRBJ2-1; TRBD1 or TRBD2 may be the D gene (5 bases each). Germline V gene data show CDR1 as MGHRA and CDR2 as YSYEKL. This CDR3 spans 17 amino acids. The germline V and J ends were trimmed by 2 bases and 9 bases, with 23 bases remaining between them.

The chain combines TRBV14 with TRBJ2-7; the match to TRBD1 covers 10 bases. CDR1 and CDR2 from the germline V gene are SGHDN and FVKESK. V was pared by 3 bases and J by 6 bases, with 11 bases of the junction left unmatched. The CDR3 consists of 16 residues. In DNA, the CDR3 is TGTGCCAGCAGCCACCGAACCGGGACAGGGGTCTCCGAGCAGTACTTC. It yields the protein CASSHRTGTGVSEQYF. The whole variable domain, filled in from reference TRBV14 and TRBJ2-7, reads EAGVTQFPSHSVIEKGQTVTLRCDPISGHDNLYWYRRVMGKEIKFLLHFVKESKQDESGMPNNRFLAERTGGTYSTLKVQPAELEDSGVYFCASSHRTGTGVSEQYFGPGTRLTVT.

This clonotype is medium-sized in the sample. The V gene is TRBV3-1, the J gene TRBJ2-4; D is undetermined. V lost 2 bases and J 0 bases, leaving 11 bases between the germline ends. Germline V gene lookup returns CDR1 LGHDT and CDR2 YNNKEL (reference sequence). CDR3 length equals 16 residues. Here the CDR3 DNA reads TGTGCCAGCAGCCAATCCGGTGTCCTAGCCAAAAACATTCAGTACTTC. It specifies CASSQSGVLAKNIQYF.

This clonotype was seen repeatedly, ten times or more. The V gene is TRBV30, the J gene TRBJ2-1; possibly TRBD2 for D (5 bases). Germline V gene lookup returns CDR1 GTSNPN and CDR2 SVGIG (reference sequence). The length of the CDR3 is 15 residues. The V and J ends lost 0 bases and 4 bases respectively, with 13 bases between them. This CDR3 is CAWSVTSGGYNEQFF. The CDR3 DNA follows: TGTGCCTGGAGTGTCACCAGCGGAGGATACAATGAGCAGTTCTTC.

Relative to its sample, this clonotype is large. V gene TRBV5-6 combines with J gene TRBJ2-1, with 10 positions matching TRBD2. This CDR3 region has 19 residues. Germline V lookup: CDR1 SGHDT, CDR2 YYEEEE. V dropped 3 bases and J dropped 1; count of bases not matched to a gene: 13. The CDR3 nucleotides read TGTGCCAGCAGCTCTGGACTGGTAGCGGGGGGTCGGTCCTACAATGAGCAGTTCTTC. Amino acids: CASSSGLVAGGRSYNEQFF. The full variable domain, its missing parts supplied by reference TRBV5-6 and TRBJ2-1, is DAGVTQSPTHLIKTRGQQVTLRCSPKSGHDTVSWYQQALGQGPQFIFQYYEEEERQRGNFPDRFSGHQFPNYSSELNVNALLLGDSALYLCASSSGLVAGGRSYNEQFFGPGTRLTVL.

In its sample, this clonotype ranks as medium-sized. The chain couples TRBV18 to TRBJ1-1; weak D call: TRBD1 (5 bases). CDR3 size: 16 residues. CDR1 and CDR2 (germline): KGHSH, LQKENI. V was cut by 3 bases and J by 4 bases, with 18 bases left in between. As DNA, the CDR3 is TGTGCCAGCTCACCGGGGGACTCCCTGTTCGGCACTGAAGCTTTCTTT. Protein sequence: CASSPGDSLFGTEAFF. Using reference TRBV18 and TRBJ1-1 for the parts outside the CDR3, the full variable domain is NAGVMQNPRHLVRRRGQEARLRCSPMKGHSHVYWYRQLPEEGLKFMVYLQKENIIDESGMPKERFSAEFPKEGPSILRIQQVVRGDSAAYFCASSPGDSLFGTEAFFGQGTRLTVV.

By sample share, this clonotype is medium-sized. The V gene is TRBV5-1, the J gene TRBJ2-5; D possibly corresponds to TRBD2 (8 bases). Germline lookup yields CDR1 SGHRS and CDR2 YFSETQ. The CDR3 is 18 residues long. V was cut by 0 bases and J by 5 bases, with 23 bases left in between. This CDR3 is CASSLERTSTARGETQYF. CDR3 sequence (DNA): TGCGCCAGCAGCTTGGAAAGGACTAGCACCGCCAGGGGGGAGACCCAGTACTTC.

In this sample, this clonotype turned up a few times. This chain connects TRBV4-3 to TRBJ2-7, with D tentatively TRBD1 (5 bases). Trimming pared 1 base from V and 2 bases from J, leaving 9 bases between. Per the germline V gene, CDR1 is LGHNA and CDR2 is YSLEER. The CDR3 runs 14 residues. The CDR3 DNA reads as TGCGCCAGCAGCCAAGGTGTAGGGGCCTACGAGCAGTACTTC. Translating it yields CASSQGVGAYEQYF.

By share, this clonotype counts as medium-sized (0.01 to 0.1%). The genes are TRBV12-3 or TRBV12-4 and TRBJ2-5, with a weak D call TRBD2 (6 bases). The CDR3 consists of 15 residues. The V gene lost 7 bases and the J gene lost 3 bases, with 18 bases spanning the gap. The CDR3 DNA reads TGTGCCAGCACCCTTTCGCTCGGGGGTAAAGAGACCCAGTACTTC. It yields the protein CASTLSLGGKETQYF.

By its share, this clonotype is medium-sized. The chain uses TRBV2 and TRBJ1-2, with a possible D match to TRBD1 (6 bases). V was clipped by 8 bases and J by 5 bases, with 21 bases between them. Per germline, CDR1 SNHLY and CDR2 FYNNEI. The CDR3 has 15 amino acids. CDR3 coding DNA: TGTGCCAGCTCGGGCAGGGGAAGGGTTAGGTATGGCTACACCTTC. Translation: CASSGRGRVRYGYTF.

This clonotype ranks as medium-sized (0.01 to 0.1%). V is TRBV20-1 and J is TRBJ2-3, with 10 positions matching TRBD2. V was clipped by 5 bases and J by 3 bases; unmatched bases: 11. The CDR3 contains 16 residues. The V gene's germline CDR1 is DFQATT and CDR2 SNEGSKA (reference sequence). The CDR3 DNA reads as TGCAGTGCTGCTTTGAGGCTAGCGGGGGAAACAGATACGCAGTATTTT. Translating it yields CSAALRLAGETDTQYF.

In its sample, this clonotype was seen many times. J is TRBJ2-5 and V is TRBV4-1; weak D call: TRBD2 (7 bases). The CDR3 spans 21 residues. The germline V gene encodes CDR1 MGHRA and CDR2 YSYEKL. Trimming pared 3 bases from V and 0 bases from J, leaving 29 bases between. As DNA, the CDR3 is TGCGCCAGCAGCCAGCTAAGCCGGGGGGCAAAGAGCAGCCAGTACCAAGAGACCCAGTACTTC. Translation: CASSQLSRGAKSSQYQETQYF.

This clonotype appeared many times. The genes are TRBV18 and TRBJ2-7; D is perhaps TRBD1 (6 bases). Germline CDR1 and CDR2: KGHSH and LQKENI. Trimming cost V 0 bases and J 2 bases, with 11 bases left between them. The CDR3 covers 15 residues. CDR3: CASSPPSGQTYEQYF. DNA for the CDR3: TGTGCCAGCTCACCACCCTCAGGACAGACCTACGAGCAGTACTTC.

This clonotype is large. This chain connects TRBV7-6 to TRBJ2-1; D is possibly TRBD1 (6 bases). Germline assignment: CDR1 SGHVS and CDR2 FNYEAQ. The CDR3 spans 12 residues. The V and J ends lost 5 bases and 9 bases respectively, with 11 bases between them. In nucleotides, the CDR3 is TGTGCCAGCAGCCCCGGACAGCGTGAGCAGTTCTTC. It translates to CASSPGQREQFF. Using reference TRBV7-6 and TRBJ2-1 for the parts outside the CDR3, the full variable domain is GAGVSQSPRYKVTKRGQDVALRCDPISGHVSLYWYRQALGQGPEFLTYFNYEAQQDKSGLPNDRFSAERPEGSISTLTIQRTEQRDSAMYRCASSPGQREQFFGPGTRLTVL.

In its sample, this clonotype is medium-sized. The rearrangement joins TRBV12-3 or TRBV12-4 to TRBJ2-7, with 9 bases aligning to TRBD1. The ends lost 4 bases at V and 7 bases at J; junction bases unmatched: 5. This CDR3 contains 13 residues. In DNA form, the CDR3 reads TGTGCCAGCAGTTCCGGGACAGGGCGGGAGCAGTACTTC. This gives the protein CASSSGTGREQYF.

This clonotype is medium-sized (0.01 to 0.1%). The CDR3 loop is CASSYRETDTQYF. CDR3 nucleotide sequence: TGTGCCAGCAGTTATCGGGAGACAGATACGCAGTATTTT. The chain combines TRBV6-2 or TRBV6-3 with TRBJ2-3; weak D call: TRBD2 (6 bases). Trimming took 3 bases from V and 3 from J, leaving 7 bases between them. The CDR3 has 13 amino acids. CDR1 MNHEY and CDR2 SVGEGT come from the germline V gene.

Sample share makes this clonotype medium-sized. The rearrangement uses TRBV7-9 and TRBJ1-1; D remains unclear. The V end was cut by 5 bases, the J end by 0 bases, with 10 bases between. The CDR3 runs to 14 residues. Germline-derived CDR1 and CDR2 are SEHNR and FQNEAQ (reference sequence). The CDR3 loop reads CASSRRLMNTEAFF. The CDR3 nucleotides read TGTGCCAGCAGCCGCAGACTAATGAACACTGAAGCTTTCTTT.

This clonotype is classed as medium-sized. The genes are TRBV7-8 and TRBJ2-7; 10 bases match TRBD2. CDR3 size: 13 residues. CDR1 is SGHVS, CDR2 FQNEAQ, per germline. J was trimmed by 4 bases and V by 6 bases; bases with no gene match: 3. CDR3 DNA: TGTGCCAGCAGAAGCGGGAGGGGGTACGAGCAGTACTTC. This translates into CASRSGRGYEQYF.

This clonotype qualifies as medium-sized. The CDR3 spells CSARIAGGLVLEQYF. CDR3 coding DNA: TGCAGTGCTAGGATAGCGGGGGGGCTCGTTCTCGAGCAGTACTTC. V and J are TRBV20-1 and TRBJ2-7; 11 nucleotides align to TRBD2. The CDR3 contains 15 residues. CDR1 is DFQATT, CDR2 SNEGSKA, per germline (reference sequence). J lost 6 bases, V lost 3 bases, and 10 bases had no gene match.

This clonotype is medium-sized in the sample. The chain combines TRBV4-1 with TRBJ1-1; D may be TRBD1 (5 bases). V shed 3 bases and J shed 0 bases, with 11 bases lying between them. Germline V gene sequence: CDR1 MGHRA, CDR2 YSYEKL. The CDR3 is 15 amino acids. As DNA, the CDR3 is TGCGCCAGCAGCCAGATAATGACAGTGAACACTGAAGCTTTCTTT. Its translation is CASSQIMTVNTEAFF.

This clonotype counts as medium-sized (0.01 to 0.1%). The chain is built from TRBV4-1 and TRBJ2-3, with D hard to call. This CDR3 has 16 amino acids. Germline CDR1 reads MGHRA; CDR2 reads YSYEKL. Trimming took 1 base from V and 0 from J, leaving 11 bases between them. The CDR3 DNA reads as TGCGCCAGCAGCCAAGTTAACTTAATTAGCACAGATACGCAGTATTTT. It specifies CASSQVNLISTDTQYF.

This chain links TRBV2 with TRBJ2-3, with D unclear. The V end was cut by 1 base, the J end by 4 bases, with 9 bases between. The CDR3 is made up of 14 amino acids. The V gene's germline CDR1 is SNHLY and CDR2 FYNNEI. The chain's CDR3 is CASSEGLGPDTQYF. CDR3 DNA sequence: TGTGCCAGCAGTGAAGGCTTAGGGCCAGATACGCAGTATTTT.